The 12 T cell receptor beta chains presented below share a single source sample, sequenced in a study of blood T cell repertoires in COVID-19. Sequenced by immunoSEQ multiplex PCR; TCRdb stores in-frame clones only, minus some. This sample yields some 150,000 clones, of which 75% to 85% are seen a single time; 10% to 15% belongs to the top ten. What was sequenced was peripheral blood. The origin of the receptors is a man aged 60 to 69 with active or convalescent COVID-19.

This chain joins TRBV9 and TRBJ2-5; a weak D match, TRBD2 (6 bases). The CDR3 is 15 residues long. CDR1 is SGDLS and CDR2 is YYNGEE in the germline V gene. Trimming took off 4 bases at V and 4 bases at J, with 17 bases between the two ends. The CDR3 sequence is CASSFQGWEVETQYF. The CDR3 nucleotides are TGTGCCAGCAGCTTCCAGGGATGGGAGGTAGAGACCCAGTACTTC.

This rearrangement joins TRBV5-1 to TRBJ1-6; the match to TRBD1 covers 10 bases. This CDR3 is 17 amino acids long. Germline CDR1 and CDR2: SGHRS and YFSETQ. V lost 3 bases to trimming and J lost 6 bases; unmatched junction nucleotides: 9. The DNA for the CDR3 is TGCGCCAGCAGCTCCGGACAGGGGGAATGGGGTAATTCACCCCTCCACTTT. This gives the protein CASSSGQGEWGNSPLHF.

This chain links TRBV27 with TRBJ2-3, with TRBD2 matching over 8 bases. This CDR3 contains 13 residues. Per germline, CDR1 MNHEY and CDR2 SMNVEV (reference sequence). J was trimmed by 4 bases and V by 10 bases; bases with no gene match: 7. CDR3 nucleotide sequence: TGTGCCACCAGCGGGAGAAACTCAGATACGCAGTATTTT. Amino acids: CATSGRNSDTQYF.

This clone was seen more than once but under ten times. V gene TRBV29-1 combines with J gene TRBJ2-7, with a tentative D call TRBD2 (6 bases). The CDR3 is 13 amino acids. Trimming shortened V by 3 bases and J by 2 bases, and 11 bases separated the two germline ends. Germline-derived CDR1 and CDR2 are SQVTM and ANQGSEA. CDR3 in amino acids: CSVESGRPYEQYF. CDR3 in DNA: TGCAGCGTTGAGAGCGGGCGACCCTACGAGCAGTACTTC.

The chain employs TRBV6-2 or TRBV6-3 and TRBJ2-2, with D unclear. Looked up from germline, CDR1 is MNHEY and CDR2 is SVGEGT. V lost 5 bases and J 5 bases, leaving 9 bases between the germline ends. CDR3 length: 13 amino acids. The CDR3 protein is CASSPQYTGELFF. CDR3 sequence (DNA): TGTGCCAGCAGTCCGCAGTATACCGGGGAGCTGTTTTTT.

This clone was recorded once. This chain connects TRBV2 to TRBJ2-4; TRBD2 is a possible D gene (5 bases). Per the germline V gene, CDR1 is SNHLY and CDR2 is FYNNEI. This CDR3 has 15 residues. The germline V and J ends were trimmed by 7 bases and 3 bases, with 16 bases remaining between them. In DNA, the CDR3 is TGTGCCAGCACCACCCATAGGGCGGGCAAAAACATTCAGTACTTC. Protein sequence: CASTTHRAGKNIQYF.

This clone was seen a few times. The gene calls are TRBV24-1 and TRBJ2-1; 8 bases agree with TRBD1. CDR3 length: 18 amino acids. Germline trimming cut 5 bases from V and 3 bases from J; bases unmatched to any gene: 14. CDR1 and CDR2 from the germline V gene are KGHDR and SFDVKD. CDR3 region: CATSGELWTGSDYNEQFF. CDR3 in DNA: TGTGCCACCAGTGGAGAATTATGGACAGGGTCGGACTACAATGAGCAGTTCTTC.

This chain connects TRBV7-9 to TRBJ1-4; D gene unclear. CDR3 size: 15 residues. The germline V and J ends were trimmed by 5 bases and 0 bases, with 10 bases remaining between them. The germline CDR1 and CDR2 sequences are SEHNR and FQNEAQ (reference sequence). CDR3 sequence (DNA): TGTGCCAGCAGCCCCCGGGGAGCAACTAATGAAAAACTGTTTTTT. It is translated as CASSPRGATNEKLFF.

The chain employs TRBV10-3 and TRBJ2-7, with 9 bases that match TRBD2. CDR3 length equals 14 residues. Germline V gene lookup returns CDR1 ENHRY and CDR2 SYGVKD. V lost 1 base and J lost 2; bases outside the gene matches: 0. CDR3 coding DNA: TGTGCCATCAGTGAGTTAGCGGGAGCCTACGAGCAGTACTTC. Its protein is CAISELAGAYEQYF.

V usage is TRBV19 and J usage is TRBJ2-1; D is ambiguous. In germline, CDR1 is LNHDA, CDR2 SQIVND (reference sequence). The ends were cut back, 0 bases at V and 10 bases at J, with 10 bases in the middle. This CDR3 is built from 13 residues. The CDR3 DNA is TGTGCCAGTAGTATAGATCGCGCGGTGGAGCAGTTCTTC. Amino acid sequence: CASSIDRAVEQFF.

The chain uses TRBV27 and TRBJ2-2, with D possibly being TRBD2 (6 bases). The V gene lost 2 bases and the J gene lost 7 bases, with 8 bases spanning the gap. This CDR3 has 13 residues. Germline V gives CDR1 MNHEY, CDR2 SMNVEV (reference sequence). This CDR3 is CASSLTSLGELFF. In DNA, the CDR3 is TGTGCCAGCAGTTTAACTAGCCTCGGGGAGCTGTTTTTT.

The chain joins TRBV10-3 to TRBJ1-6; 7 bases fit TRBD1. Germline-derived CDR1 and CDR2 are ENHRY and SYGVKD. The CDR3 covers 14 residues. V shed 5 bases, J shed 8 bases, and the junction held 6 bases outside the gene matches. The CDR3 reads CAISQTGRDSPLHF. The CDR3 nucleotides are TGTGCCATCAGTCAGACAGGGCGGGATTCACCCCTCCACTTT.